A single sample gave rise to the 18 T cell receptor beta chains below, sequenced in a study of CD8 T cells in Susac syndrome. Random hexamers served to reverse transcribe roughly 0.5 to 1 ug RNA. Using its own MiXCR run on the immunoSEQ multiplex PCR reads, TCRdb lists one record per CDR3 protein. The data show fewer than 350,000 distinct CDR3 sequences, over 75% seen once. The specimen was CD8+ T cells from PBMCs. These receptors were collected from a human donor with multiple sclerosis.

The chain recombines TRBV20-1 with TRBJ2-2; the D gene is possibly TRBD1 (5 bases). The V gene lost 0 bases and the J gene lost 2 bases, with 13 bases spanning the gap. This CDR3 region has 16 residues. CDR1 is DFQATT and CDR2 is SNEGSKA in the germline V gene (reference sequence). The CDR3 DNA sequence: TGCAGTGCTAGAGATCCTGGACAAGTTAACACCGGGGAGCTGTTTTTT. Protein product: CSARDPGQVNTGELFF.

V is TRBV7-8 and J is TRBJ2-1; D remains unclear. The CDR3 spans 16 residues. From germline, CDR1 is SGHVS and CDR2 FQNEAQ. Trimming took 5 bases from V and 0 from J, leaving 14 bases between them. Written as DNA, the CDR3 is TGTGCCAGCAGCCCAGAATTGCCCCCCTCCTACAATGAGCAGTTCTTC. Protein: CASSPELPPSYNEQFF. Using reference TRBV7-8 and TRBJ2-1 for the parts outside the CDR3, the full variable domain is GAGVSQSPRYKVAKRGQDVALRCDPISGHVSLFWYQQALGQGPEFLTYFQNEAQLDKSGLPSDRFFAERPEGSVSTLKIQRTQQEDSAVYLCASSPELPPSYNEQFFGPGTRLTVL.

The CDR3 region is CASSLLGFGRVGEQYF. CDR3 in DNA: TGTGCCAGCAGTTTATTGGGATTTGGCAGGGTAGGCGAGCAGTACTTC. This chain joins TRBV27 and TRBJ2-7, with D perhaps matching TRBD1 (5 bases). The CDR3 loop spans 16 amino acids. The V end was cut by 1 base, the J end by 6 bases, with 19 bases between. Germline V gene data show CDR1 as MNHEY and CDR2 as SMNVEV (reference sequence).

As concerns this clonotype: A read error may produce the germline difference seen at one junction end. The rearrangement links TRBV29-1 to TRBJ2-3; D is undetermined. Germline assignment: CDR1 SQVTM and CDR2 ANQGSEA. The CDR3 spans 12 residues. The CDR3 protein is CNVDSATDTQYF. CDR3 DNA: TGCAACGTTGATAGTGCGACAGATACGCAGTATTTT.

The chain links TRBV5-6 to TRBJ1-4; tentatively, D is TRBD1 (5 bases). The CDR3 spans 17 residues. V lost 0 bases and J lost 1, with 13 bases in between. The germline V gene encodes CDR1 SGHDT and CDR2 YYEEEE. The CDR3 sequence is CASSLVAGGGTNEKLFF. In DNA form, the CDR3 reads TGTGCCAGCAGCTTGGTGGCGGGGGGAGGAACTAATGAAAAACTGTTTTTT. The full variable domain, with the rest looked up from reference TRBV5-6 and TRBJ1-4, is DAGVTQSPTHLIKTRGQQVTLRCSPKSGHDTVSWYQQALGQGPQFIFQYYEEEERQRGNFPDRFSGHQFPNYSSELNVNALLLGDSALYLCASSLVAGGGTNEKLFFGSGTQLSVL.

V is TRBV6-5 and J is TRBJ2-3; tentative D call: TRBD1 (5 bases). The V gene lost 5 bases and the J gene lost 2 bases, with 14 bases spanning the gap. The germline gives CDR1 MNHEY, CDR2 SVGAGI. This CDR3 has 15 amino acids. The CDR3 reads CASSVQGFNTDTQYF. The CDR3 coding sequence is TGTGCCAGCAGTGTGCAGGGTTTTAACACAGATACGCAGTATTTT.

The rearrangement joins TRBV6-5 to TRBJ2-2; D possibly corresponds to TRBD2 (5 bases). The CDR3 is made up of 14 amino acids. V was shortened by 1 base and J by 5 bases, with 8 bases between the two germline ends. Germline V gene sequence: CDR1 MNHEY, CDR2 SVGAGI. The DNA for the CDR3 is TGTGCCAGCAGTTACTATCCGGGAACCGGGGAGCTGTTTTTT. It encodes CASSYYPGTGELFF.

CDR3 coding DNA: TGTGCCAGCAGCTTGGTACTAGCGGGAGCAGCCTCCTACAATGAGCAGTTCTTC. As protein: CASSLVLAGAASYNEQFF. The V call is TRBV5-4, the J call TRBJ2-1; 11 bases agree with TRBD2. The trim removed 0 bases at V and 0 bases at J, leaving 5 bases unmatched. The CDR3 extends over 18 amino acids. Germline V gene data show CDR1 as SGHNT and CDR2 as YYREEE (reference sequence).

The chain couples TRBV9 to TRBJ2-1; D is ambiguous. The CDR3 covers 15 residues. Germline CDR1 is SGDLS and CDR2 is YYNGEE. Trimming removed 6 bases at V and 1 base at J, with 14 bases between. Here the CDR3 reads CASTPVLVSYNEQFF. In DNA form, the CDR3 reads TGTGCCAGCACCCCGGTCCTTGTGTCCTACAATGAGCAGTTCTTC.

The chain has TRBV19 and TRBJ2-7; 7 positions agree with TRBD2. CDR1 is LNHDA and CDR2 is SQIVND in the germline V gene (reference sequence). CDR3 length: 13 amino acids. Trimming took 6 bases from V and 3 from J; bases not matched to a gene: 5. This CDR3 reads CASSIGGNYEQYF. For the CDR3, the DNA is TGTGCCAGTAGCATCGGGGGGAACTACGAGCAGTACTTC. Full variable domain (missing parts from reference TRBV19 and TRBJ2-7): DGGITQSPKYLFRKEGQNVTLSCEQNLNHDAMYWYRQDPGQGLRLIYYSQIVNDFQKGDIAEGYSVSREKKESFPLTVTSAQKNPTAFYLCASSIGGNYEQYFGPGTRLTVT.

This clonotype appeared once. J is TRBJ2-7 and V is TRBV5-1; perhaps TRBD1 as D (6 bases). CDR1 and CDR2 from the germline V gene are SGHRS and YFSETQ. V dropped 5 bases and J dropped 0 bases, with 12 bases sitting between them. The CDR3 runs to 14 residues. The CDR3: CASRTPDSSYEQYF. The CDR3 region has the DNA TGCGCCAGCAGAACTCCGGACAGCTCCTACGAGCAGTACTTC.

This chain joins TRBV4-3 and TRBJ2-7, with 7 bases fitting TRBD2. The germline V gene has CDR1 LGHNA and CDR2 YSLEER. The CDR3 loop spans 14 amino acids. V shed 6 bases and J 2 bases; nucleotides not matched to a gene: 7. CDR3 amino acids: CASSGDGGAYEQYF. CDR3 DNA sequence: TGCGCCAGCAGTGGGGATGGGGGGGCCTACGAGCAGTACTTC.

The rearrangement joins TRBV6-5 to TRBJ2-1, with D possibly being TRBD2 (5 bases). Germline V gene data show CDR1 as MNHEY and CDR2 as SVGAGI. V dropped 2 bases and J dropped 8 bases, with 7 bases sitting between them. The CDR3 contains 12 residues. CDR3 loop: CASSYGSDEQFF. The CDR3 DNA reads TGTGCCAGCAGTTACGGTAGCGATGAGCAGTTCTTC.

In nucleotides, the CDR3 is TGTGCCAGCAGTTACTCCGGACAGGACGACCCAACTAATGAAAAACTGTTTTTT. As protein: CASSYSGQDDPTNEKLFF. The V call is TRBV6-2 or TRBV6-3, the J call TRBJ1-4, with TRBD1 identical over 7 bases. CDR1 is MNHEY and CDR2 is SVGEGT in the germline V gene. The CDR3 consists of 18 residues. The V and J ends lost 0 bases and 0 bases, in that order; junction bases with no gene match: 7.

The genes are TRBV19 and TRBJ2-3, with 7 bases matching TRBD1. Losses at the gene ends were 0 bases for V and 0 bases for J; bases not matched to a gene: 3. This CDR3 comprises 16 residues. Germline V gene data show CDR1 as LNHDA and CDR2 as SQIVND (reference sequence). For the CDR3, the DNA is TGTGCCAGTAGTATAGAGGGACAGCTAAGCACAGATACGCAGTATTTT. Translated: CASSIEGQLSTDTQYF. Drawing the rest from reference TRBV19 and TRBJ2-3, the complete variable domain is DGGITQSPKYLFRKEGQNVTLSCEQNLNHDAMYWYRQDPGQGLRLIYYSQIVNDFQKGDIAEGYSVSREKKESFPLTVTSAQKNPTAFYLCASSIEGQLSTDTQYFGPGTRLTVL.

J is TRBJ1-1 and V is TRBV27; 8 bases are shared with TRBD1. The V and J ends lost 3 bases and 10 bases, in that order; junction bases with no gene match: 7. This CDR3 comprises 13 residues. Germline CDR1 reads MNHEY; CDR2 reads SMNVEV (reference sequence). In DNA form, the CDR3 reads TGTGCCAGCAGTTTGGGACAGGAGGTAGGAGCTTTCTTT. Translation gives CASSLGQEVGAFF.

V gene TRBV7-9 combines with J gene TRBJ2-2; D is perhaps TRBD2 (6 bases). Germline V lookup: CDR1 SEHNR, CDR2 FQNEAQ (reference sequence). V gave up 4 bases and J gave up 0 bases, with 12 bases separating them. The CDR3 sequence is 16 residues long. DNA for the CDR3: TGTGCCAGCAGCTATGCGGGACCTACGAACACCGGGGAGCTGTTTTTT. It codes for CASSYAGPTNTGELFF. The full variable domain, its missing parts supplied by reference TRBV7-9 and TRBJ2-2, is DTGVSQNPRHKITKRGQNVTFRCDPISEHNRLYWYRQTLGQGPEFLTYFQNEAQLEKSRLLSDRFSAERPKGSFSTLEIQRTEQGDSAMYLCASSYAGPTNTGELFFGEGSRLTVL.

The rearrangement joins TRBV6-2 or TRBV6-3 to TRBJ2-3; the D is unclear. Germline CDR1 reads MNHEY; CDR2 reads SVGEGT. This CDR3 has 17 residues. Trimming stripped 0 bases from V and 0 bases from J, with 13 bases between. The chain's CDR3 is CASSYSTSSPSTDTQYF. The CDR3 DNA follows: TGTGCCAGCAGTTACTCGACCTCCTCACCTAGCACAGATACGCAGTATTTT.